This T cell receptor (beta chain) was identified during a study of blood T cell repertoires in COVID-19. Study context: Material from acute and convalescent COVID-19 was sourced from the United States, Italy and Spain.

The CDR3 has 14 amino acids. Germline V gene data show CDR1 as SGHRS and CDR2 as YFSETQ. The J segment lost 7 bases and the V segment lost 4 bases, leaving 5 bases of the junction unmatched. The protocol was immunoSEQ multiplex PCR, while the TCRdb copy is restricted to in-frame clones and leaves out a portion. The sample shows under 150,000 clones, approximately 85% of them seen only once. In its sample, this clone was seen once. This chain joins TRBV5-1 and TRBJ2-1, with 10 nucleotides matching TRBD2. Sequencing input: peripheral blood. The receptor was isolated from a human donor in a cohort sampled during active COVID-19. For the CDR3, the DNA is TGCGCCAGCAGCACCGGACTAGCGGCTAATGAGCAGTTCTTC. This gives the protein CASSTGLAANEQFF.